This T cell receptor beta chain is from a study of T cells in Graves' hyperthyroidism and ophthalmopathy. Study context: Prior to any treatment, at the point of initial diagnosis, peripheral blood was collected.

TCR beta CDR3 sequences were amplified from RNA transcripts. The HTBI primer set drove a first-round RT-PCR of the TCR CDR3. In TCRdb, the multiplex PCR reads were re-called with MiXCR into one record per CDR3 protein. The table includes around 700,000 distinct CDR3 sequences, roughly 20% detected once. Findings and limits, study-wide: Clonotypes that were expanded in thyroid above 0.001 mostly appeared in blood too.

Germline loops: CDR1 SGDLS, CDR2 YYNGEE. The CDR3 has 16 residues. Trimming cost V 0 bases and J 4 bases, with 15 bases left between them. As concerns this clonotype: What it binds is not known.

Disease duration under 2 months; hyperthyroidism patients were aged 18 to 65. The receptor was isolated from a woman aged 50 to 65 with Graves' hyperthyroidism that later progressed to Graves' ophthalmopathy. The chain carries TRBV9 and TRBJ2-3; no definite D call. The material sequenced was blood. CDR3 coding DNA: TGTGCCAGCAGCGTAGGATTGGGAATTGGGGCAGATACGCAGTATTTT. It translates to CASSVGLGIGADTQYF.